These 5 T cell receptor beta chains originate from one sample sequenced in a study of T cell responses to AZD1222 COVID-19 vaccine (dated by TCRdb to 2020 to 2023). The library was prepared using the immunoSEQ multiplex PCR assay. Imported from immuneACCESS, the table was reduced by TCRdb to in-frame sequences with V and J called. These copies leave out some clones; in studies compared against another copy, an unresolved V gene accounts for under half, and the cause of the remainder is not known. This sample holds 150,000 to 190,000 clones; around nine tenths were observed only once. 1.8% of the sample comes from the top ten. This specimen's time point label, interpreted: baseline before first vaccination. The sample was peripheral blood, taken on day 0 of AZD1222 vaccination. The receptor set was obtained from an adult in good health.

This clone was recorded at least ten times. Written as DNA, the CDR3 is TGCGCCAGCAGCTTGGGGACAACGAACACCGGGGAGCTGTTTTTT. Its protein is CASSLGTTNTGELFF. This chain links TRBV5-1 with TRBJ2-2, with D perhaps matching TRBD1 (5 bases). Germline assignment: CDR1 SGHRS and CDR2 YFSETQ. The CDR3 length is 15 residues. V lost 0 bases and J lost 0, with 6 bases in between.

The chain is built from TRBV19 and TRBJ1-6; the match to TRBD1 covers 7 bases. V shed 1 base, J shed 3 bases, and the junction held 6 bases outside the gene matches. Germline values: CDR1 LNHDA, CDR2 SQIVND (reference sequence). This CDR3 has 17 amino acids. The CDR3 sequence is CASSIALQGVYNSPLHF. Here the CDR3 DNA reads TGTGCCAGTAGTATAGCCCTTCAGGGGGTCTATAATTCACCCCTCCACTTT.

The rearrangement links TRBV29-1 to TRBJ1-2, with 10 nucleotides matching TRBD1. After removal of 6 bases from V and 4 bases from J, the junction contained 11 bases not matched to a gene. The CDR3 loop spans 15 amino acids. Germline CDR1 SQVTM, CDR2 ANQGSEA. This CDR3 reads CSVPSPGQGIYGYTF. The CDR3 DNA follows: TGCAGCGTACCCTCCCCGGGACAGGGGATCTATGGCTACACCTTC.

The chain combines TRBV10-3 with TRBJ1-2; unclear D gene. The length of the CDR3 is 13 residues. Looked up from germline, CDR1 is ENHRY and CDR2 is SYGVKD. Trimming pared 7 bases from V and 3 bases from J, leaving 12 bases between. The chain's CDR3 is CAITPGEDYGYTF. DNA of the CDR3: TGTGCCATCACCCCCGGGGAGGACTATGGCTACACCTTC.

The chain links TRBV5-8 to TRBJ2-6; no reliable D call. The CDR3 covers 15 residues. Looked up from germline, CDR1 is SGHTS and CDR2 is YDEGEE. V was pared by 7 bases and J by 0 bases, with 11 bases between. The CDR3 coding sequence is TGTGCCAGCTACGCAGGATCCTCTGGGGCCAACGTCCTGACTTTC. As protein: CASYAGSSGANVLTF.